This T cell receptor (beta chain) was documented in a study of T cells after somatic rescue of genetic block. Data came from immunoSEQ multiplex PCR; TCRdb stores just in-frame clones and leaves some out. The data hold about 68,000 clones, with under 95% observed a single time. This clone has a single count. V lost 2 bases, J lost 2 bases, and 9 bases lay in between. The CDR3 contains 14 residues. CDR1 is MNHEY and CDR2 is SVGAGI in the germline V gene. The chain recombines TRBV6-5 with TRBJ1-1; D is perhaps TRBD1 (5 bases). The sequencing input was peripheral blood mononuclear cells (PBMCs). This clonotype was sampled from a man between 35 and 55 years old. The CDR3 sequence: CASSYMGENTEAFF. The CDR3 nucleotides are TGTGCCAGCAGTTACATGGGGGAAAACACTGAAGCTTTCTTT.